The present T cell receptor (beta chain) was sequenced within a study of T cells in Graves' hyperthyroidism and ophthalmopathy. Researchers took RNA transcripts and amplified the TCR beta CDR3 regions from them. HTBI primers were employed in a first-round RT-PCR of the TCR CDR3. TCRdb reprocessed the multiplex PCR reads with MiXCR, giving one entry per CDR3 protein. This sample carries a few hundred thousand distinct CDR3 sequences, 15% to 19% of them seen once, and the ten largest clones take roughly 6.6%. The CDR3 has 16 amino acids. Trimming at V came to 0 bases and at J to 5 bases, leaving 9 bases not matched to a gene. The V gene's germline CDR1 is SGDLS and CDR2 YYNGEE.

Sequencing used blood. This clonotype was sampled from a woman in her thirties with Graves' hyperthyroidism. V and J are TRBV9 and TRBJ1-1; 8 nucleotides align to TRBD1. The CDR3 DNA follows: TGTGCCAGCAGCGTAGGATTACGGCAGGGGGCAACTGAAGCTTTCTTT. It is translated as CASSVGLRQGATEAFF.